This T cell receptor beta chain was sequenced in a study of cytomegalovirus exposure and HLA in healthy donors. Study-level points and caveats: A later analysis reportedly found that, within productive TCRs, an Asian-associated ancestry cluster had fewer N-insertions than the mean observed across the approximately 700 donors.

About this clone: Its antigen is unknown.

PCR primers comprised 60 Vbeta and 13 Jbeta primers. Here immunoSEQ multiplex PCR was the method, and the copy in TCRdb shows in-frame clones only, minus some. The sample table sets out about 200,000 clones. CDR3 size: 15 residues. Germline loops: CDR1 MRHNA, CDR2 SNTAGT. Losses at the gene ends were 8 bases for V and 3 bases for J; bases not matched to a gene: 9. When sampled, the donors appeared nominally healthy, though they likely had unrecorded immune exposures. The specimen sequenced was PBMCs. The chain couples TRBV6-4 to TRBJ2-1; 8 bases map to TRBD2. The TCR comes from a boy younger than 18 in good health and CMV-seronegative. The CDR3 reads CASGQSGGSYNEQFF. DNA for the CDR3: TGTGCCAGCGGGCAAAGCGGGGGAAGCTACAATGAGCAGTTCTTC.